The 18 T cell receptor beta chains reported below all come from one sample, sequenced in a study of cytomegalovirus exposure and HLA in healthy donors. The PCR employed 60 Vbeta primers together with 13 Jbeta primers. Assay used: immunoSEQ multiplex PCR; TCRdb lists only in-frame clones, some missing. The sample consists of approximately 90,000 clones, approximately 71% of them appearing once. Sequencing input: PBMCs. The receptors here all came from a man aged 25-40 years in good health and CMV-seronegative.

J is TRBJ2-7 and V is TRBV18; D not resolved. Trimming stripped 4 bases from V and 5 bases from J, with 12 bases between. Per germline, CDR1 KGHSH and CDR2 LQKENI. This CDR3 has 13 residues. The CDR3 sequence: CASSRGPPDEQYF. The DNA for the CDR3 is TGTGCCAGCTCACGTGGGCCGCCCGACGAGCAGTACTTC.

The CDR3 region is CASSYEQGPDTQYF. The CDR3 DNA is TGTGCCAGCAGTTACGAACAGGGTCCAGATACGCAGTATTTT. The J gene is TRBJ2-3, the V gene TRBV6-6; D is perhaps TRBD1 (6 bases). Germline V CDR1 and CDR2: MNHNY, SVGAGI (reference sequence). V lost 2 bases and J 4 bases, leaving 10 bases between the germline ends. The CDR3 is 14 residues long.

This chain uses TRBV6-5 with TRBJ2-1; 7 bases are shared with TRBD2. Trimming took 8 bases from V and 5 from J; bases not matched to a gene: 6. CDR1 is MNHEY and CDR2 is SVGAGI in the germline V gene. The CDR3 spans 13 residues. Written as DNA, the CDR3 is TGTGCCAGCCGTCTAGCGGTCCACAATGAGCAGTTCTTC. Its translation is CASRLAVHNEQFF.

This chain uses TRBV6-6 with TRBJ1-5; 9 nucleotides match TRBD1. Germline assignment: CDR1 MNHNY and CDR2 SVGAGI (reference sequence). J lost 7 bases, V lost 5 bases, and 6 bases had no gene match. This CDR3 is built from 14 residues. The CDR3 sequence: CASSTTGGAQPQHF. The DNA of the CDR3 is TGTGCCAGCAGTACCACAGGGGGCGCCCAGCCCCAGCATTTT.

The V and J genes are TRBV2 and TRBJ2-5; 11 bases agree with TRBD1. Trimming cost V 8 bases and J 4 bases; bases outside gene matches: 6. Germline loops: CDR1 SNHLY, CDR2 FYNNEI. The CDR3 contains 14 residues. For the CDR3, the DNA is TGTGCCAGCTCCTACGGGACAGGGGGAGAGACCCAGTACTTC. Its protein product is CASSYGTGGETQYF.

V usage is TRBV18 and J usage is TRBJ2-1; unclear D gene. Germline V gene sequence: CDR1 KGHSH, CDR2 LQKENI. The CDR3 extends over 11 amino acids. Trimming took 5 bases from V and 9 from J, leaving 8 bases between them. The CDR3 bases are TGTGCCAGCTCAGGGCTTATTGAGCAGTTCTTC. Amino acids: CASSGLIEQFF.

The chain has TRBV19 and TRBJ2-7; D may be TRBD1 (6 bases). With 1 base removed from V and 3 bases from J, the gap between germline ends came to 13 bases. The CDR3 length is 15 residues. Germline CDR1 LNHDA, CDR2 SQIVND (reference sequence). The chain's CDR3 is CASSIAPGQYYEQYF. The CDR3 DNA is TGTGCCAGTAGTATAGCCCCTGGACAGTACTACGAGCAGTACTTC.

This clone appeared once. CDR3 amino acids: CASRGLAGDTGELFF. The CDR3, as DNA: TGCGCCAGCAGGGGCCTAGCGGGAGACACCGGGGAGCTGTTTTTT. This chain uses TRBV5-1 with TRBJ2-2, with 10 bases matching TRBD2. Germline assignment: CDR1 SGHRS and CDR2 YFSETQ. The CDR3 spans 15 residues. V shed 5 bases, J shed 3 bases, and the junction held 4 bases outside the gene matches.

V is TRBV18 and J is TRBJ2-5; D is unclear. The V gene lost 3 bases and the J gene lost 5 bases, with 10 bases spanning the gap. The germline V gene encodes CDR1 KGHSH and CDR2 LQKENI. The CDR3 loop spans 13 amino acids. In nucleotides, the CDR3 is TGTGCCAGCTCACCGAACATTTGGGAGACCCAGTACTTC. Translating gives CASSPNIWETQYF.

This clone appeared a few times. The sample has other DNA sequences that encode this CDR3 too. This sequence joins TRBV5-1 and TRBJ1-4, with TRBD1 as a possible D gene (5 bases). The CDR3 is 14 amino acids. V was shortened by 0 bases and J by 5 bases, with 8 bases between the two germline ends. Per germline, CDR1 SGHRS and CDR2 YFSETQ. The CDR3 DNA reads TGCGCCAGCAGCTTGGGGCCAGGGAATGAAAAACTGTTTTTT. Its protein is CASSLGPGNEKLFF.

A single count supports this clone. The rearrangement uses TRBV28 and TRBJ1-2; D is perhaps TRBD1 (6 bases). CDR1 is MDHEN, CDR2 SYDVKM, per germline. This CDR3 contains 16 residues. The V end was cut by 2 bases, the J end by 4 bases, with 17 bases between. For the CDR3, the DNA is TGTGCCAGCAGTTTAGGTGTCAGGGGCCTCTTCTATGGCTACACCTTC. This encodes CASSLGVRGLFYGYTF.

There are a few counts of this clone. The V and J genes are TRBV15 and TRBJ1-2; D is unresolved. CDR1 is LNHNV, CDR2 YYDKDF, per germline (reference sequence). Trimming took off 6 bases at V and 3 bases at J, with 8 bases between the two ends. The CDR3 extends over 12 amino acids. CDR3 nucleotide sequence: TGTGCCACCAGTCTAGCGGACTATGGCTACACCTTC. This sequence encodes CATSLADYGYTF.

The CDR3 region is CASSLRGNIRNSPLHF. In DNA form, the CDR3 reads TGTGCCAGCAGCTTAAGGGGCAACATTCGAAATTCACCCCTCCACTTT. The chain is built from TRBV11-2 and TRBJ1-6; D is perhaps TRBD1 (5 bases). This CDR3 comprises 16 residues. V was shortened by 2 bases and J by 7 bases, with 15 bases between the two germline ends. The V gene's germline CDR1 is SGHAT and CDR2 FQNNGV.

J is TRBJ1-1 and V is TRBV5-6; maybe TRBD1 (5 bases). V gave up 2 bases and J gave up 7 bases, with 9 bases separating them. The V gene's germline CDR1 is SGHDT and CDR2 YYEEEE. The CDR3 runs to 12 residues. CDR3 sequence reads: CASSLWQGEAFF. Written as DNA, the CDR3 is TGTGCCAGCAGCTTATGGCAGGGTGAAGCTTTCTTT. The full variable domain, in which reference TRBV5-6 and TRBJ1-1 provide the parts outside the CDR3, is DAGVTQSPTHLIKTRGQQVTLRCSPKSGHDTVSWYQQALGQGPQFIFQYYEEEERQRGNFPDRFSGHQFPNYSSELNVNALLLGDSALYLCASSLWQGEAFFGQGTRLTVV.

This clone was detected once. The chain has TRBV21-1 and TRBJ2-3; TRBD1 reflects the table's D call only, with no check against the DNA. TRBV21-1 is a pseudogene locus. CDR3 size: 17 residues. The CDR3 DNA is TGTGCCAGCAGCAAAGAAAGGGGGTCTCACTGTGTGGATACGCAGTATTTT. This translates into CASSKERGSHCVDTQYF.

The chain combines TRBV28 with TRBJ1-1, with a possible D match to TRBD1 (5 bases). This CDR3 region has 11 residues. The V gene lost 6 bases and the J gene lost 10 bases, with 12 bases spanning the gap. In germline, CDR1 is MDHEN, CDR2 SYDVKM. CDR3 in amino acids: CASSKTAAAFF. Written as DNA, the CDR3 is TGTGCCAGCAGCAAGACAGCCGCAGCTTTCTTT.

This chain uses TRBV4-3 with TRBJ1-3, with a weak D call TRBD1 (6 bases). CDR3 length: 18 residues. The V end was cut by 0 bases, the J end by 3 bases, with 18 bases between. The germline V gene encodes CDR1 LGHNA and CDR2 YSLEER. CDR3: CASSQDPPQRGSGNTIYF. The CDR3 bases are TGCGCCAGCAGCCAAGACCCCCCGCAGAGGGGGAGTGGAAACACCATATATTTT.

The rearrangement links TRBV7-9 to TRBJ1-1, with D hard to call. The germline V and J ends were trimmed by 5 bases and 11 bases, with 21 bases remaining between them. CDR3 length: 14 residues. In germline, CDR1 is SEHNR, CDR2 FQNEAQ (reference sequence). In nucleotides, the CDR3 is TGTGCCAGCAGCCCGGGGATGGGCCTTCAACCGGCTTTCTTT. Its translation is CASSPGMGLQPAFF. The variable domain in full, completed from reference TRBV7-9 and TRBJ1-1, reads DTGVSQNPRHKITKRGQNVTFRCDPISEHNRLYWYRQTLGQGPEFLTYFQNEAQLEKSRLLSDRFSAERPKGSFSTLEIQRTEQGDSAMYLCASSPGMGLQPAFFGQGTRLTVV.